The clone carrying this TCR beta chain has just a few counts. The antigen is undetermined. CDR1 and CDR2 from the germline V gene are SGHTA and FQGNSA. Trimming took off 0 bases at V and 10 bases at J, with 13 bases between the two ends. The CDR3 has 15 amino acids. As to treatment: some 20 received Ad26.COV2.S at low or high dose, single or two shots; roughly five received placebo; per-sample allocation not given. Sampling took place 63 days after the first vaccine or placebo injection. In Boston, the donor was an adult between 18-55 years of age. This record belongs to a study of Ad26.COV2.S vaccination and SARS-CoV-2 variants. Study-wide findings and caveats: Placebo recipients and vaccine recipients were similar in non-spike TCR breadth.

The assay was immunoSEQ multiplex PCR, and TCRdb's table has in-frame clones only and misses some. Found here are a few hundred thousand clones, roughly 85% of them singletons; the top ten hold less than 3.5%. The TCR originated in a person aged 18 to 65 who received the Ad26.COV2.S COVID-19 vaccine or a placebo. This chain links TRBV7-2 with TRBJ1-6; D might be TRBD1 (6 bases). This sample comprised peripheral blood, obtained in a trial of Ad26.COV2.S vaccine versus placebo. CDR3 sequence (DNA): TGTGCCAGCAGCTTAGCCCGGGGGCTGGGGTCACCCCTCCACTTT. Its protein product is CASSLARGLGSPLHF.